These 26 T cell receptor beta chains were sequenced from one sample in a study of blood T cell repertoires in COVID-19. The protocol was immunoSEQ multiplex PCR, while the TCRdb copy is restricted to in-frame clones and leaves out a portion. The table lists over 250,000 clones, approximately 84% of them singletons, with more than 1.1% in the top ten. The sequenced sample consisted of peripheral blood. Every receptor here comes from a human donor with COVID-19, enrolled during active disease. The donor label of this sample is uncertain.

Concerning this clone itself: Other nucleotide sequences from this sample produce the same CDR3. The J gene is TRBJ1-6, the V gene TRBV3-1 (or the pseudogene TRBV3-2); no definite D call. This CDR3 is built from 13 residues. Germline loops: CDR1 LGHDT, CDR2 YNNKEL (reference sequence). V lost 0 bases and J 7 bases, leaving 4 bases between the germline ends. In DNA, the CDR3 is TGTGCCAGCAGCCAAGACCTAAATTCACCCCTCCACTTT. Its protein is CASSQDLNSPLHF.

The V call is TRBV3-1 (or the pseudogene TRBV3-2), the J call TRBJ2-1; a possible D gene is TRBD1 (6 bases). Germline CDR1 and CDR2: LGHDT and YNNKEL (reference sequence). The V and J ends lost 5 bases and 7 bases respectively, with 21 bases between them. The CDR3 sequence is 16 residues long. CDR3 in DNA: TGTGCCAGCAGCGAAGGCCCTAACAGGGTGAGGAATGAGCAGTTCTTC. Its protein product is CASSEGPNRVRNEQFF.

The chain combines TRBV27 with TRBJ2-3; no clear D gene. The CDR3 length is 15 residues. The V end was cut by 6 bases, the J end by 2 bases, with 15 bases between. Germline V gene lookup returns CDR1 MNHEY and CDR2 SMNVEV (reference sequence). This chain's CDR3 is CASSLAQALTDTQYF. The CDR3 bases are TGTGCCAGCAGCCTCGCCCAAGCCCTCACAGATACGCAGTATTTT.

The chain uses TRBV3-1 (or the pseudogene TRBV3-2) and TRBJ1-2; TRBD1 agrees at 7 bases. The CDR3 runs 15 residues. After removal of 4 bases from V and 4 bases from J, the junction contained 9 bases not matched to a gene. Germline loops: CDR1 LGHDT, CDR2 YNNKEL (reference sequence). CDR3 sequence reads: CASSPLPGGIYGYTF. Here the CDR3 DNA reads TGTGCCAGCAGCCCCCTTCCAGGGGGGATCTATGGCTACACCTTC.

The CDR3 bases are TGTGCCAGCAGCCAGAGACAGGACACCGGGGAGCTGTTTTTT. Its translation is CASSQRQDTGELFF. V is TRBV14 and J is TRBJ2-2, with a tentative D call TRBD1 (6 bases). This CDR3 is built from 14 residues. V lost 3 bases and J 3 bases, leaving 8 bases between the germline ends. The germline V gene encodes CDR1 SGHDN and CDR2 FVKESK.

This clone was observed a handful of times. The chain combines TRBV15 with TRBJ1-2; 7 bases line up with TRBD1. The CDR3 has 15 amino acids. CDR1 and CDR2 (germline): LNHNV, YYDKDF (reference sequence). With 5 bases clipped from V and 2 bases from J, the junction kept 8 bases outside the gene matches. The CDR3, as DNA: TGTGCCACCAGCCGGAGGGGCAGGGGGAACTATGGCTACACCTTC. It yields the protein CATSRRGRGNYGYTF.

The V call is TRBV3-1 (or the pseudogene TRBV3-2), the J call TRBJ2-3; 9 bases align to TRBD1. Germline V lookup: CDR1 LGHDT, CDR2 YNNKEL (reference sequence). The V segment lost 5 bases and the J segment 1 base; nucleotides outside the gene matches: 7. CDR3 size: 16 residues. The CDR3 sequence: CASSTGTGGGTDTQYF. The CDR3 nucleotides are TGTGCCAGCAGCACGGGAACAGGGGGCGGCACAGATACGCAGTATTTT.

The chain uses TRBV23-1 and TRBJ1-5, with D possibly matching TRBD1 (5 bases). TRBV23-1 carries the ORF label, with uncertain function. Trimming took off 0 bases at V and 5 bases at J, with 17 bases between the two ends. The CDR3 runs to 17 residues. In nucleotides, the CDR3 is TGCGCCAGCAGTCAATCAGACGGGGCGGGGAAGGATCAGCCCCAGCATTTT. It translates to CASSQSDGAGKDQPQHF.

This clone was found a few times. J is TRBJ1-6 and V is TRBV25-1, with 7 bases that match TRBD1. Germline V lookup: CDR1 MGHDK, CDR2 SYGVNS. CDR3 length: 13 amino acids. V lost 7 bases, J lost 6 bases, and 3 bases stayed unmatched. CDR3 sequence reads: CASTRDSNSPLHF. DNA for the CDR3: TGTGCCAGCACCCGGGACAGTAATTCACCCCTCCACTTT.

The gene calls are TRBV5-1 and TRBJ1-2; D uncertain. The germline V gene encodes CDR1 SGHRS and CDR2 YFSETQ. The length of the CDR3 is 16 residues. V was shortened by 6 bases and J by 4 bases, with 22 bases between the two germline ends. The CDR3 spells CASTPADGPTPYGYTF. In nucleotides, the CDR3 is TGCGCCAGCACCCCAGCCGATGGGCCCACTCCCTATGGCTACACCTTC.

V and J are TRBV6-1 and TRBJ2-3; weak D call: TRBD1 (6 bases). The germline gives CDR1 MNHNS, CDR2 SASEGT. V was trimmed by 2 bases and J by 1 base, leaving 10 bases between them. The CDR3 consists of 15 residues. The CDR3 is CASSEPGARTDTQYF. In DNA, the CDR3 is TGTGCCAGCAGTGAACCAGGGGCTCGCACAGATACGCAGTATTTT.

This chain links TRBV19 with TRBJ2-2, with D tentatively TRBD1 (6 bases). The length of the CDR3 is 18 residues. V gave up 3 bases and J gave up 2 bases, with 19 bases separating them. The germline V gene encodes CDR1 LNHDA and CDR2 SQIVND (reference sequence). As DNA, the CDR3 is TGTGCCAGTAGTATGATACGATCCGGGACACAAAACACCGGGGAGCTGTTTTTT. Protein sequence: CASSMIRSGTQNTGELFF. The entire variable domain, with the rest obtained from reference TRBV19 and TRBJ2-2, is as follows: DGGITQSPKYLFRKEGQNVTLSCEQNLNHDAMYWYRQDPGQGLRLIYYSQIVNDFQKGDIAEGYSVSREKKESFPLTVTSAQKNPTAFYLCASSMIRSGTQNTGELFFGEGSRLTVL.

The chain couples TRBV10-3 to TRBJ1-5; weak D call: TRBD1 (5 bases). The germline CDR1 and CDR2 sequences are ENHRY and SYGVKD. This CDR3 is built from 13 residues. With 6 bases removed from V and 7 bases from J, the gap between germline ends came to 13 bases. CDR3 DNA: TGTGCCATCAGACCAGGGCTGGGACAGCCCCAGCATTTT. This gives the protein CAIRPGLGQPQHF.

The J gene is TRBJ2-5, the V gene TRBV11-3; D might be TRBD2 (5 bases). Germline CDR1 is SGHNT and CDR2 is YENEEA. Trimming removed 1 base from V and 4 bases from J, with 7 bases in between. The CDR3 is 13 amino acids. In DNA form, the CDR3 reads TGTGCCAGCAGCTTAGCCGGAGGAGAGACCCAGTACTTC. This sequence encodes CASSLAGGETQYF. The complete variable domain, with remaining parts taken from reference TRBV11-3 and TRBJ2-5, reads EAGVVQSPRYKIIEKKQPVAFWCNPISGHNTLYWYLQNLGQGPELLIRYENEEAVDDSQLPKDRFSAERLKGVDSTLKIQPAELGDSAVYLCASSLAGGETQYFGPGTRLLVL.

This CDR3 reads CASSLGRFTEAFF. The CDR3 bases are TGTGCCAGCAGTTTAGGGCGATTTACTGAAGCTTTCTTT. The chain has TRBV27 and TRBJ1-1, with D uncertain. The V end lost 2 bases, the J end lost 5 bases, and 9 bases lay between the germline ends. The CDR3 has 13 residues. Per germline, CDR1 MNHEY and CDR2 SMNVEV (reference sequence).

CDR3 loop: CASSLSSGGENTEAFF. For the CDR3, the DNA is TGCGCCAGCAGCTTGTCTTCGGGGGGAGAGAACACTGAAGCTTTCTTT. The gene calls are TRBV5-1 and TRBJ1-1; D is possibly TRBD1 (5 bases). The CDR3 has 16 amino acids. Germline CDR1 reads SGHRS; CDR2 reads YFSETQ. Trimming took off 1 base at V and 1 base at J, with 14 bases between the two ends.

The chain couples TRBV3-1 (or the pseudogene TRBV3-2) to TRBJ1-4; tentative D call: TRBD1 (5 bases). Germline CDR1 is LGHDT and CDR2 is YNNKEL (reference sequence). This CDR3 is 14 amino acids long. Trimming cost V 2 bases and J 13 bases, with 17 bases left between them. The CDR3 protein is CASSQRGTLTGLFF. The CDR3 DNA reads TGTGCCAGCAGCCAAAGGGGCACCCTCACCGGACTGTTTTTT.

The V and J genes are TRBV6-5 and TRBJ1-4, with 7 bases that match TRBD1. Germline loops: CDR1 MNHEY, CDR2 SVGAGI. This CDR3 is 14 amino acids long. V lost 6 bases to trimming and J lost 8 bases; unmatched junction nucleotides: 9. The CDR3 DNA sequence: TGTGCCAGCAGCCCGGGACAGTTTAGGGAAAAACTGTTTTTT. Encoded protein: CASSPGQFREKLFF.

In the case of this clone: With a much larger clone just one base away, this may be a read error. The rearrangement links TRBV19 to TRBJ2-2; weak D call: TRBD1 (8 bases). CDR1 and CDR2 from the germline V gene are LNHDA and SQIVND (reference sequence). The CDR3 covers 16 residues. CDR3 residues: CPRRRGGQGATGELFF. CDR3 bases: TGTCCCCGCCGAAGGGGGGGGCAGGGGGCTACCGGGGAGCTGTTTTTT.

The chain has TRBV27 and TRBJ1-3, with TRBD1 as a possible D gene (5 bases). From germline, CDR1 is MNHEY and CDR2 SMNVEV (reference sequence). V was shortened by 5 bases and J by 5 bases, with 13 bases between the two germline ends. The CDR3 runs 14 residues. This CDR3 is CASSPAGERNTIYF. The CDR3 bases are TGTGCCAGCAGTCCTGCGGGGGAAAGAAACACCATATATTTT.

The rearrangement uses TRBV28 and TRBJ1-5, with 8 bases lining up with TRBD1. Trimming at V came to 6 bases and at J to 4 bases, leaving 5 bases not matched to a gene. CDR3 size: 14 residues. The germline gives CDR1 MDHEN, CDR2 SYDVKM. The CDR3 reads CASRGQAFNQPQHF. The CDR3, as DNA: TGTGCCAGCAGGGGACAGGCCTTTAATCAGCCCCAGCATTTT.

This rearrangement joins TRBV27 to TRBJ1-5; 7 nucleotides line up with TRBD1. The V gene's germline CDR1 is MNHEY and CDR2 SMNVEV (reference sequence). The CDR3 runs 14 residues. V lost 6 bases, J lost 2 bases, and 4 bases stayed unmatched. CDR3 residues: CASSFGQGNQPQHF. CDR3 nucleotide sequence: TGTGCCAGCAGCTTCGGACAGGGCAATCAGCCCCAGCATTTT.

The chain couples TRBV12-3 or TRBV12-4 to TRBJ2-5, with D possibly being TRBD2 (5 bases). Trimming took 5 bases from V and 6 from J, leaving 10 bases between them. The length of the CDR3 is 12 residues. The CDR3 sequence: CASSRPGKTQYF. CDR3 in DNA: TGTGCCAGCAGTCGACCGGGGAAGACCCAGTACTTC.

This clone has a handful of counts. The rearrangement links TRBV10-2 to TRBJ1-4, with a weak D call TRBD1 (6 bases). V lost 6 bases to trimming and J lost 5 bases, with 13 bases between them. The germline gives CDR1 WSHSY, CDR2 SAAADI. The length of the CDR3 is 14 residues. CDR3 nucleotides: TGCGCCAGCAGCTGGACAGCGCAAAATGAAAAACTGTTTTTT. Translating gives CASSWTAQNEKLFF.

The chain employs TRBV2 and TRBJ1-1; D is undetermined. Germline V CDR1 and CDR2: SNHLY, FYNNEI. V was pared by 3 bases and J by 1 base, with 6 bases between. The CDR3 spans 13 residues. The CDR3 sequence: CASSEEGNTEAFF. Here the CDR3 DNA reads TGTGCCAGCAGTGAGGAGGGGAACACTGAAGCTTTCTTT.

This clone was recorded once. This chain joins TRBV3-1 (or the pseudogene TRBV3-2) and TRBJ1-6; 7 bases fit TRBD1. Germline CDR1 and CDR2: LGHDT and YNNKEL (reference sequence). The V and J ends lost 4 bases and 8 bases, in that order; junction bases with no gene match: 11. The CDR3 runs 16 residues. The DNA of the CDR3 is TGTGCCAGCAGCCTGACAGGGTTTGAGTTGGATTCACCCCTCCACTTT. Protein product: CASSLTGFELDSPLHF.